This T cell receptor (beta chain) emerged from a study of blood T cell repertoires in COVID-19. Overall study context: From T cells, B-cell-depleted T cells, or PBMCs came the material, which was cDNA or gDNA.

Those who participated ranged in age from about 18 to 89 years and resided in about two dozen US areas. Self-reported history from a screening survey and questionnaire set each donor's cohort. Recovered status applied to Cohort 3 donors who had two consecutive negative PCRs. It also applied to those with clearance or with symptom resolution. This CDR3 is 17 amino acids long. V lost 0 bases to trimming and J lost 2 bases, with 16 bases between them. Germline lookup yields CDR1 SGDLS and CDR2 YYNGEE. Repertoires were generated with immunoSEQ multiplex PCR, while TCRdb's copy carries only in-frame clones and drops some. Of hundreds of thousands of clones in the sample, approximately 86% are singletons; the top ten hold under 2%.

This sequence originates from a woman aged 50 to 60 who had recovered from COVID-19. What was sequenced was PBMCs or T cells enriched from blood (not recorded which). The V and J genes are TRBV9 and TRBJ2-3; possible D gene TRBD2, 6 bases. The CDR3 DNA follows: TGTGCCAGCAGCGTAGGTGGGAGGTGGACAACCACAGATACGCAGTATTTT. It codes for CASSVGGRWTTTDTQYF.